These 3 T cell receptor beta chains were all obtained from the same sample, sequenced in a study of blood T cell repertoires in COVID-19. Sequencing used immunoSEQ multiplex PCR; TCRdb keeps in-frame clones, though not all of them. The repertoire holds some 77,000 clones, with 80% to 85% as singletons. Sequences were obtained from peripheral blood. These receptors all stem from a woman in her sixties with acute or convalescent COVID-19.

J is TRBJ1-3 and V is TRBV10-1; 8 positions agree with TRBD1. This CDR3 contains 16 residues. Germline V gene data show CDR1 as WNHNN and CDR2 as SYGVQD (reference sequence). V gave up 6 bases and J gave up 0 bases; unmatched junction bases: 7. CDR3: CASSRDRPTSGNTIYF. The CDR3 DNA is TGCGCCAGCAGCCGGGACAGGCCAACCTCTGGAAACACCATATATTTT.

The rearrangement uses TRBV5-1 and TRBJ2-3; TRBD2 matches 9 bases. This CDR3 has 15 amino acids. Per the germline V gene, CDR1 is SGHRS and CDR2 is YFSETQ. V shed 0 bases and J 4 bases; nucleotides not matched to a gene: 3. CDR3 DNA: TGCGCCAGCAGCTTGGCAGGGACTAGCCCAGATACGCAGTATTTT. Translated: CASSLAGTSPDTQYF.

CDR3 sequence reads: CAISESSGGPYEQYF. CDR3 nucleotide sequence: TGTGCCATCAGTGAGTCGTCGGGCGGGCCCTACGAGCAGTACTTC. V usage is TRBV10-3 and J usage is TRBJ2-7; tentatively, D is TRBD2 (5 bases). CDR1 is ENHRY, CDR2 SYGVKD, per germline. The CDR3 covers 15 residues. With 0 bases removed from V and 2 bases from J, the gap between germline ends came to 11 bases.